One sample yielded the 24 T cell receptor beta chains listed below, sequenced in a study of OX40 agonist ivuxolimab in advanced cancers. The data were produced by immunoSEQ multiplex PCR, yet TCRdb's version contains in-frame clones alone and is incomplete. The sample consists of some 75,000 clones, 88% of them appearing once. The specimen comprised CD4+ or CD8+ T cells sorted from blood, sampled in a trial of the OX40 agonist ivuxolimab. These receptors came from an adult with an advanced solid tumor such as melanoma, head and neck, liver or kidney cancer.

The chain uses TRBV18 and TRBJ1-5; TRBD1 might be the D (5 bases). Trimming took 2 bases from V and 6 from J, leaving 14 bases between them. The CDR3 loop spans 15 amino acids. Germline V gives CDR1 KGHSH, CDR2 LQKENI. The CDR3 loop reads CASSPEGPSVQPQHF. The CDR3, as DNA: TGTGCCAGCTCACCAGAGGGGCCGAGCGTTCAGCCCCAGCATTTT.

The CDR3 protein is CASSYSKESGNTIYF. For the CDR3, the DNA is TGTGCCAGCAGTTACTCGAAAGAGTCTGGAAACACCATATATTTT. The chain joins TRBV6-6 to TRBJ1-3; D gene ambiguous. V was cut by 0 bases and J by 1 base, with 7 bases left in between. The CDR3 sequence is 15 residues long. CDR1 and CDR2 from the germline V gene are MNHNY and SVGAGI (reference sequence).

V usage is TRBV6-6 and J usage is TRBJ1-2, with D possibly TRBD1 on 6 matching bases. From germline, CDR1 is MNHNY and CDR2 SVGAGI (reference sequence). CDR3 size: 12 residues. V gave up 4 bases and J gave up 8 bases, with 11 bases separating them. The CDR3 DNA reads TGTGCCAGCAGTTCAGGGGAGAGAGGCTACACCTTC. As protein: CASSSGERGYTF.

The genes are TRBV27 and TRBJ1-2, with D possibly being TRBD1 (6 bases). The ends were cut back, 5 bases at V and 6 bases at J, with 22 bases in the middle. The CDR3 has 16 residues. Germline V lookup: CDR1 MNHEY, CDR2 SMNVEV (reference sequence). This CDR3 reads CASSASISRGGNGYTF. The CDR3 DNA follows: TGTGCCAGCAGTGCCTCGATATCGAGGGGGGGCAATGGCTACACCTTC.

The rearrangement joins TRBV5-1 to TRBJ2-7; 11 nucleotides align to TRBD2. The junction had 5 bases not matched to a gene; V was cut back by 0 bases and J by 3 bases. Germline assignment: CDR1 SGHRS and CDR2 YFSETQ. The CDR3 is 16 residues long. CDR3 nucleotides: TGCGCCAGCAGCTTGGGACTAGCGGGAATTGACTACGAGCAGTACTTC. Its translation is CASSLGLAGIDYEQYF.

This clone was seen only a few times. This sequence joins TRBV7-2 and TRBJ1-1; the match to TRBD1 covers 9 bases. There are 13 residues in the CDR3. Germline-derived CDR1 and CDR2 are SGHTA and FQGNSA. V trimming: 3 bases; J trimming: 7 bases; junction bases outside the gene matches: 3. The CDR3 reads CASSFTGGGEAFF. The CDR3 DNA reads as TGTGCCAGCAGCTTTACAGGGGGCGGTGAAGCTTTCTTT.

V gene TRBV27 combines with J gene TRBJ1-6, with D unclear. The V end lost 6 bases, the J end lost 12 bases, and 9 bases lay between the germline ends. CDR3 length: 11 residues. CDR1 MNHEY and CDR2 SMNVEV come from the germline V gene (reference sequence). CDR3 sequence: CASRSEGPLHF. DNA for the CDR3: TGTGCCAGCAGATCGGAGGGACCCCTCCACTTT.

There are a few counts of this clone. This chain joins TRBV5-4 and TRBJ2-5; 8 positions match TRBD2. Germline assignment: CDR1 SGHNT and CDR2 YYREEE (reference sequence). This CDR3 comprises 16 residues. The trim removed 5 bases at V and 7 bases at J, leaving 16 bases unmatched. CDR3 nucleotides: TGTGCCAGCAGTTATACGGGACTAGTTTCAGGAGGGACCCAGTACTTC. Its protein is CASSYTGLVSGGTQYF. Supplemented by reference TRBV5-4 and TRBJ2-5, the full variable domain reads ETGVTQSPTHLIKTRGQQVTLRCSSQSGHNTVSWYQQALGQGPQFIFQYYREEENGRGNFPPRFSGLQFPNYSSELNVNALELDDSALYLCASSYTGLVSGGTQYFGPGTRLLVL.

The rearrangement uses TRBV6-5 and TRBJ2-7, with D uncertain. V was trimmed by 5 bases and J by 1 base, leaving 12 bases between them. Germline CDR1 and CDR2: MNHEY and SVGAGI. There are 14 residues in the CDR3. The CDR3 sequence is CASSMAGLSYEQYF. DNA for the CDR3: TGTGCCAGCAGTATGGCCGGCCTGTCCTACGAGCAGTACTTC.

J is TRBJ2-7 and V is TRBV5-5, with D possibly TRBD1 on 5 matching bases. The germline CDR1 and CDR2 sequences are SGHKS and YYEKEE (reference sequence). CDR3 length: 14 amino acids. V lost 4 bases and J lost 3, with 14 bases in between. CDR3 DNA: TGTGCCAGCAGCGGCAGGGCCGATCTCTACGAGCAGTACTTC. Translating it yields CASSGRADLYEQYF.

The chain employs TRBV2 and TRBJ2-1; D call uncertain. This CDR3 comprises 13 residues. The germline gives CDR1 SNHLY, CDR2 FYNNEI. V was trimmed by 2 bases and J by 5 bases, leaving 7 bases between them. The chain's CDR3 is CASSEPLNNEQFF. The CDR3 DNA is TGTGCCAGCAGTGAACCCCTTAACAATGAGCAGTTCTTC. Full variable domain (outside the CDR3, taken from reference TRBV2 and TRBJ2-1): EPEVTQTPSHQVTQMGQEVILRCVPISNHLYFYWYRQILGQKVEFLVSFYNNEISEKSEIFDDQFSVERPDGSNFTLKIRSTKLEDSAMYFCASSEPLNNEQFFGPGTRLTVL.

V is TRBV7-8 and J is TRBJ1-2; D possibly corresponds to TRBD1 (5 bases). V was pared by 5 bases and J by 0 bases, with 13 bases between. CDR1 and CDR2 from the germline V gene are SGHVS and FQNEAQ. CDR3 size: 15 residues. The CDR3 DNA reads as TGTGCCAGCAGCCCATCGGGACCCTCTAACTATGGCTACACCTTC. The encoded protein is CASSPSGPSNYGYTF.

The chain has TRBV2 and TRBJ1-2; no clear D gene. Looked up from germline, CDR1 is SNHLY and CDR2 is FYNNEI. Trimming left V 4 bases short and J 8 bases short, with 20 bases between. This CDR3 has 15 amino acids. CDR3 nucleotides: TGTGCCAGCAGTGGTGAAGCTCGACGGTTTGGCGGCTACACCTTC. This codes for CASSGEARRFGGYTF.

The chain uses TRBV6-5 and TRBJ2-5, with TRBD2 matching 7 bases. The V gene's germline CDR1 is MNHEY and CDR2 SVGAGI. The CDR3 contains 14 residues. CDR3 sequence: CVSRSGGGQETQYF. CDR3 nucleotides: TGTGTCTCCAGGTCGGGCGGGGGACAAGAGACCCAGTACTTC.

CDR3 DNA: TGTGCCTGGGGGGGACAATTGAACACTGAAGCTTTCTTT. Translated: CAWGGQLNTEAFF. V gene TRBV30 combines with J gene TRBJ1-1; D might be TRBD1 (6 bases). Trimming left V 5 bases short and J 0 bases short, with 10 bases between. The CDR3 extends over 13 amino acids. The V gene's germline CDR1 is GTSNPN and CDR2 SVGIG (reference sequence).

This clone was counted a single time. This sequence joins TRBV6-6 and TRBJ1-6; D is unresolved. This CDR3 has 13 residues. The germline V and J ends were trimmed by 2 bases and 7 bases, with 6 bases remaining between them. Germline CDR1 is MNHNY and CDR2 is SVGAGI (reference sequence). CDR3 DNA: TGTGCCAGCAGTTACGAGGGCAATTCACCCCTCCACTTT. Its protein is CASSYEGNSPLHF.

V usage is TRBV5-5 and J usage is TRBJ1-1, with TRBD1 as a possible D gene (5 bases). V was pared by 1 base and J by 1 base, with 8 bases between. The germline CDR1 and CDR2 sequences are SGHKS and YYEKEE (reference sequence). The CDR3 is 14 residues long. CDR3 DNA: TGTGCCAGCAGCTTGCAGGGAGCGAACACTGAAGCTTTCTTT. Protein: CASSLQGANTEAFF.

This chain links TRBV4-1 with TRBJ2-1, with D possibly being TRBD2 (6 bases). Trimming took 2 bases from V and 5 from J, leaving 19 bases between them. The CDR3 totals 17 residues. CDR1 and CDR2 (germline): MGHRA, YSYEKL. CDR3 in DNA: TGCGCCAGCAGCCAATTAGTGAGCGGCGGGGCCGACAATGAGCAGTTCTTC. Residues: CASSQLVSGGADNEQFF.

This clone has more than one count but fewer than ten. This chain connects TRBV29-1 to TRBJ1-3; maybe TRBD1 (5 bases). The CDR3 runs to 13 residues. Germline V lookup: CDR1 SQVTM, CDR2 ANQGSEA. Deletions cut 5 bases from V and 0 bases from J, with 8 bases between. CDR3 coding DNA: TGCAGCGTTTCGACAGTCTCTGGAAACACCATATATTTT. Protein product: CSVSTVSGNTIYF.

Here the CDR3 reads CSVFRGTRPGDTQYF. CDR3 nucleotide sequence: TGCAGCGTTTTTCGGGGGACACGTCCGGGAGATACGCAGTATTTT. This rearrangement joins TRBV29-1 to TRBJ2-3, with D tentatively TRBD1 or TRBD2 (6 bases each). CDR3 size: 15 residues. Trimming removed 5 bases at V and 5 bases at J, with 20 bases between. Germline CDR1 reads SQVTM; CDR2 reads ANQGSEA.

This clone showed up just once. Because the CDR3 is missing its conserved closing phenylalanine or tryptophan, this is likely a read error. CDR3 nucleotides: TGTGCCAGCAGCCGTTGGGGAGGGACTAGCGGCTACGAGCAGTACTCC. It specifies CASSRWGGTSGYEQYS. The V gene is TRBV7-2, the J gene TRBJ2-7, with 11 bases fitting TRBD2. Germline lookup yields CDR1 SGHTA and CDR2 FQGNSA. Losses at the gene ends were 5 bases for V and 3 bases for J; bases not matched to a gene: 9. The CDR3 is 16 amino acids.

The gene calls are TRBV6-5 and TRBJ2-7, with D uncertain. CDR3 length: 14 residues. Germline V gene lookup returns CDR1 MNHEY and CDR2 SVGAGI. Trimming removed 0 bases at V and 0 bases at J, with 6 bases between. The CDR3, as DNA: TGTGCCAGCAGTTACTCAACAGCCTCCTACGAGCAGTACTTC. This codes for CASSYSTASYEQYF.

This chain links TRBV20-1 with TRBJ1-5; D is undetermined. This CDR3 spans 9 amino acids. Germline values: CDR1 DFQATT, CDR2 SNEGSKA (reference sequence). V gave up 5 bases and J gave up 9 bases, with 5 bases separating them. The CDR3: CSAGRPQHF. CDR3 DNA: TGCAGTGCTGGGCGGCCCCAGCATTTT.

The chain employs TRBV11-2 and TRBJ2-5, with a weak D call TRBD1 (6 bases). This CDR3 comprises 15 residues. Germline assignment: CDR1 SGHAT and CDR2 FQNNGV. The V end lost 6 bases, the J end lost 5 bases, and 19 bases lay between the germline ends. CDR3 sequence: CASSTGYDFGETQYF. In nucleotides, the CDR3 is TGTGCCAGCAGTACAGGGTACGATTTTGGGGAGACCCAGTACTTC.